This note documents a single T cell receptor (beta chain) sequence. Its antigen remains unidentified. Running of the assay took place at deep level. For sorted subsets, roughly 210 ng DNA per replicate equaled 30,000 or so T cell genomes. Assay: immunoSEQ multiplex PCR; the TCRdb copy retains only in-frame clones and omits some. The table lists about 960,000 clones, around 80% of them singletons. The CDR3 length is 14 residues. Germline lookup yields CDR1 SQVTM and CDR2 ANQGSEA. V shed 5 bases and J shed 4 bases, with 15 bases lying between them. This entry belongs to a study of shared clonotypes between healthy human individuals. General study findings and limits: The donor pool, a small one, limited the genetic and exposure-history diversity represented.

The sequence came from a man in his late teens or twenties in good health. Input material: memory CD4+ T cells sorted from blood. Subset defined: CD45RA-negative fraction. The chain joins TRBV29-1 to TRBJ2-1; D possibly corresponds to TRBD1 (5 bases). CDR3 amino acids: CSVPRWGGYNEQFF. The CDR3 DNA reads as TGCAGCGTTCCTCGGTGGGGCGGTTACAATGAGCAGTTCTTC.